One TCR beta chain is described in this entry. Its antigen is unknown. The data derive from a study of cytomegalovirus exposure and HLA in healthy donors. The germline gives CDR1 SGHNT, CDR2 YYREEE (reference sequence). This CDR3 has 17 amino acids. V dropped 0 bases and J dropped 0 bases, with 13 bases sitting between them. The study's findings and limits: Within an earlier analysis, most TCR beta V segments proved productive either about 87% or about 30% of the time. In presence/absence analyses, roughly uniform sequencing depth across donors was assumed. Later work showed greater clonal expansion in HLA-associated TCR beta chains than in equally common others. High specificity and sensitivity for cytomegalovirus status were reported for the classifier.

The PCR ran on 60 Vbeta and 13 Jbeta primers. The data were produced by immunoSEQ multiplex PCR, yet TCRdb's version contains in-frame clones alone and is incomplete. The table for this sample gives about 160,000 clones. This chain uses TRBV5-4 with TRBJ1-3; D is ambiguous. The TCR sequence derives from a woman in her sixties in good health and CMV-seronegative. The sequencing input was PBMCs. CDR3 sequence: CASSLATRGHSGNTIYF. In nucleotides, the CDR3 is TGTGCCAGCAGCTTGGCCACTCGAGGGCACTCTGGAAACACCATATATTTT. The variable domain in full, completed from reference TRBV5-4 and TRBJ1-3, reads ETGVTQSPTHLIKTRGQQVTLRCSSQSGHNTVSWYQQALGQGPQFIFQYYREEENGRGNFPPRFSGLQFPNYSSELNVNALELDDSALYLCASSLATRGHSGNTIYFGEGSWLTVV.